This is a list of T cell receptor beta chains from one sample in a study of cytomegalovirus exposure and HLA in healthy donors. The method was immunoSEQ multiplex PCR; TCRdb's version includes in-frame clones alone and lacks a portion of them. The profile shows about 110,000 clones, about 12% of them singletons. Sequencing used PBMCs. The receptors originated from a middle-aged man in good health and CMV-seropositive. Each CDR3 is given with its conserved first and last residue. A D gene is named only where the DNA matches it firmly. The size of a clone is reported for some rows only, either as once, few or many, or as a class for expanded clones.

DNA	CDR3	size	D	V	J
TGTGCCAGCAGAGGACTAGCGGGAGAAACCGGGGAGCTGTTTTTT	CASRGLAGETGELFF	few	TRBD2	TRBV7-3	TRBJ2-2
TGTGCCACTTGGACGGATCGGGGCTCTGGAAACACCATATATTTT	CATWTDRGSGNTIYF	few	-	TRBV28	TRBJ1-3
TGTGCCAGCAGCTTACCCCCCGGGGTACAGCCCCAGCATTTT	CASSLPPGVQPQHF	-	-	TRBV7-9	TRBJ1-5
TGTGCCAGCTCTCTAGCTAACTATGGCTACACCTTC	CASSLANYGYTF	few	-	TRBV25-1	TRBJ1-2
TGTGCCAGCAGCCGTGTAAGGGGAGAGACCCAGTACTTC	CASSRVRGETQYF	few	-	TRBV11-3	TRBJ2-5
TGCGCCAGCAGCCCTTTGCCGGGGAGTAATGAAAAACTGTTTTTT	CASSPLPGSNEKLFF	few	-	TRBV5-1	TRBJ1-4
TGTGCCAGTAGTATTCTAGCAGATGGGGCCAACGTCCTGACTTTC	CASSILADGANVLTF	-	-	TRBV19	TRBJ2-6
TGCGCCAGCAGCCAAGAGCTGAGCGGGAGACTTTCCGAGCAGTACTTC	CASSQELSGRLSEQYF	few	TRBD2	TRBV4-1	TRBJ2-7
TGCGCCAGCAGCCAGGGACTCGGGAGGACGAACACCGGGGAGCTGTTTTTT	CASSQGLGRTNTGELFF	-	TRBD2	TRBV4-3	TRBJ2-2
TGTGCCAGCAGCCCCCGCGTAGCGGGAGTAGGAAATGAGCAGTTCTTC	CASSPRVAGVGNEQFF	-	TRBD2	TRBV7-8	TRBJ2-1
TGTGCCAGCCAAAGGGGACAGGGGGACACCTACGAGCAGTACTTC	CASQRGQGDTYEQYF	-	TRBD1	TRBV2	TRBJ2-7
TGCGCCAGCAGCGAGGAGGGGAATGTTGTGGAGACCCAGTACTTC	CASSEEGNVVETQYF	-	-	TRBV5-1	TRBJ2-5
TGTGCCAGCAGCTCGACCGGACTAGCACTCCAAGAGACCCAGTACTTC	CASSSTGLALQETQYF	few	TRBD2	TRBV7-9	TRBJ2-5
TGTGCCAGCAGCGCAGTAAGTGCAGGGTACTTGTACACAGATACGCAGTATTTT	CASSAVSAGYLYTDTQYF	few	-	TRBV9	TRBJ2-3
TGTGCCAGCAGCATACTAGCAGGTCCCTACGAGCAGTACTTC	CASSILAGPYEQYF	few	-	TRBV6-5	TRBJ2-7
TGTGCCAGCATTCCCACAGTCCCGAACACCGGGGAGCTGTTTTTT	CASIPTVPNTGELFF	few	-	TRBV2	TRBJ2-2
TGTGCCAGCCGGGGACGGGGGTCACCAACTAATGAAAAACTGTTTTTT	CASRGRGSPTNEKLFF	-	-	TRBV19	TRBJ1-4
TGTGCCAGCAGCTTAAGCTTCGGCAGGGGGGAAGAGACCCAGTACTTC	CASSLSFGRGEETQYF	once	-	TRBV11-2	TRBJ2-5
TGTGCCAGCAGCCCACCGGGACAGATATACGAGCAGTACTTC	CASSPPGQIYEQYF	few	TRBD1	TRBV5-6	TRBJ2-7
TGCAGCGTAACAAATCGGAGTTCTGGGGCCAACGTCCTGACTTTC	CSVTNRSSGANVLTF	-	-	TRBV29-1	TRBJ2-6
TGCGCCAGCAGCCAAGAAATTGGGACTAGCGGGATCGAAAAGACCCAGTACTTC	CASSQEIGTSGIEKTQYF	-	TRBD2	TRBV4-1	TRBJ2-5
TGCGCCAGCAGTAGACTAGCGGGAAGGGATGAGCAGTTCTTC	CASSRLAGRDEQFF	once	TRBD2	TRBV10-1	TRBJ2-1
TGCAGCGTTGCTGGACAGGGAGGCAATCAGCCCCAGCATTTT	CSVAGQGGNQPQHF	few	TRBD1	TRBV29-1	TRBJ1-5
TGTGCCAGCAGCCTACAGGGAAGGCCAAACTATGGCTACACCTTC	CASSLQGRPNYGYTF	few	-	TRBV6-6	TRBJ1-2
TGTGCCAGTAGTCCGTGGACAGGGGAGGGGCAGCCCCAGCATTTT	CASSPWTGEGQPQHF	few	TRBD1	TRBV19	TRBJ1-5
TGTGCCAGCTCCCTAGGGGGCGGTAGGGACGAGCAGTACTTC	CASSLGGGRDEQYF	-	TRBD1	TRBV18	TRBJ2-7
TGTGCCAGCAGTTACGGGCTAGCGGGAGGATCTACGCAGTATTTT	CASSYGLAGGSTQYF	-	TRBD2	TRBV6-5	TRBJ2-3
TGTGCCAGCAGCTTATTCCGACAGGGGCCTCTTGCCTCCTATGGCTACACCTTC	CASSLFRQGPLASYGYTF	once	TRBD1	TRBV7-9	TRBJ1-2
TGTGCCAGCAGTTCACAGGGGGCGGACACCGGGGAGCTGTTTTTT	CASSSQGADTGELFF	few	TRBD1	TRBV27	TRBJ2-2
TGTGCCAGCCGCGGGAACGGCGCCATCTGGGGGGTGCAGTACTTC	CASRGNGAIWGVQYF	few	-	TRBV2	TRBJ2-7
TGTGCCAGCAGCTCCCCGGGGAGGGTGTACGAGCAGTACTTC	CASSSPGRVYEQYF	few	TRBD2	TRBV11-2	TRBJ2-7
TGTGCCAGCAGTGACCCATACGAGCAGTACTTC	CASSDPYEQYF	few	-	TRBV2	TRBJ2-7
TGTGCCAGCAGTACGGAGGGACAGGGGACGCGGGAGCAGTACTTC	CASSTEGQGTREQYF	few	TRBD1	TRBV28	TRBJ2-7
TGTGCCAGCAGCCCCCCGGGACAATTGTACGAGCAGTACTTC	CASSPPGQLYEQYF	few	-	TRBV7-9	TRBJ2-7
TGTGCCAGTAGTCCCCCAAACAGGGGGTCTTTCGCCTACACCTTC	CASSPPNRGSFAYTF	-	TRBD1	TRBV19	TRBJ1-2
TGTGCCAGCAGCTTATTAAATGGCTACACCTTC	CASSLLNGYTF	-	-	TRBV7-9	TRBJ1-2
TGTGCCAGCAGTTTTACAGGGGGCTCTGGAAACACCATATATTTT	CASSFTGGSGNTIYF	few	TRBD1	TRBV27	TRBJ1-3
TGTGCCAGCAGTTACTCGCCCACAGGGTATGGGAAGACCCAGTACTTC	CASSYSPTGYGKTQYF	few	-	TRBV6-5	TRBJ2-5
TGTGCCAGCTCGCCGGGGCAGGGGAGAACTGAAGCTTTCTTT	CASSPGQGRTEAFF	few	-	TRBV18	TRBJ1-1
TGCAGCGTTGAAGAAACAAGACTAGCGGGAGGATACGAGCAGTACTTC	CSVEETRLAGGYEQYF	-	TRBD2	TRBV29-1	TRBJ2-7
TGTGCCAGCAGCTTAGTGGGCCACCCCTACGAGCAGTACTTC	CASSLVGHPYEQYF	once	-	TRBV7-6	TRBJ2-7
TGTGCCAGCAGCCAGACTGGCGAGCTGCCCCAGCATTTT	CASSQTGELPQHF	-	-	TRBV7-9	TRBJ1-5
TGTGCCACCTCGGGACTAGCGGGAGATCGGGGCAATGAGCAGTTCTTC	CATSGLAGDRGNEQFF	once	TRBD2	TRBV2	TRBJ2-1
TGCGCCAGCAGCCCCCTTTGGCGGTACGAGCAGTACTTC	CASSPLWRYEQYF	-	-	TRBV4-1	TRBJ2-7
TGTGCCAGCAGCCGGGACAGGGGGCTAGGTGGTGTAAGGACTGAAGCTTTCTTT	CASSRDRGLGGVRTEAFF	few	TRBD1	TRBV5-6	TRBJ1-1
TGTGCCAGCAGCTTAAGGGCAGGGCAGGAGACCCAGTACTTC	CASSLRAGQETQYF	-	-	TRBV7-3	TRBJ2-5
TGTGCCTGGACTGCAGGGGATAACTATGGCTACACCTTC	CAWTAGDNYGYTF	few	-	TRBV30	TRBJ1-2
TGTGCCAGCAGTTACAGGGTTAGCTATGGCTACACCTTC	CASSYRVSYGYTF	-	-	TRBV27	TRBJ1-2
TGTGCCAGCAGCTTCGCAGGGCGCAACACCGGGGAGCTGTTTTTT	CASSFAGRNTGELFF	few	-	TRBV7-9	TRBJ2-2
TGTGCCAGCAGCTTGGTCGGGACAGGGGGCCTCTACGAGCAGTACTTC	CASSLVGTGGLYEQYF	few	TRBD1	TRBV5-6	TRBJ2-7
TGTGCCAGCAGCGTAGGGACTACAGAGGAGCAGTTCTTC	CASSVGTTEEQFF	-	-	TRBV9	TRBJ2-1